A selection of T cell receptor beta chains follows, all from one sample in a study of cytotoxic CD8 clonotypes in ibrutinib-treated CLL. The protocol was immunoSEQ multiplex PCR, while the TCRdb copy is restricted to in-frame clones and leaves out a portion. Found here are some 200,000 clones, approximately 79% of them singletons; the top ten hold approximately 10%. This material consisted of PBMCs, taken after 12 months of ibrutinib treatment. Receptor source: a human donor with chronic lymphocytic leukemia. CDR3s include the opening cysteine and the closing phenylalanine or tryptophan. D genes are given only for firm matches. Clone size is stated in some rows and not others, as once, few, many or a class when expanded.

cdr3_aa,cdr3_nt,clone_size,d_call,v_call,j_call
CASSLAQTFYNEQFF,TGTGCCAGCAGCTTAGCGCAGACGTTCTACAATGAGCAGTTCTTC,.,.,TRBV7-6,TRBJ2-1
CASSEGDRGPYEQYF,TGTGCCAGCAGTGAAGGGGACAGGGGGCCGTACGAGCAGTACTTC,once,TRBD1,TRBV6-1,TRBJ2-7
CASSLWGGSEQFF,TGTGCCAGCAGCTTATGGGGGGGTAGTGAGCAGTTCTTC,.,TRBD2,TRBV7-8,TRBJ2-1
CASSLGRGETQYF,TGCGCCAGCAGTCTTGGCCGGGGGGAGACCCAGTACTTC,.,.,TRBV23-1,TRBJ2-5
CASSTTRTAPREQYF,TGTGCCAGCAGTACCACCCGGACAGCCCCCCGTGAGCAGTACTTC,.,.,TRBV6-5,TRBJ2-7
CASGRTGRYGYTF,TGTGCCTCGGGAAGGACAGGGCGCTATGGCTACACCTTC,.,TRBD1,TRBV7-9,TRBJ1-2
CASSTESSYNEQFF,TGTGCCAGCAGTACAGAGAGCTCCTACAATGAGCAGTTCTTC,.,.,TRBV6-5,TRBJ2-1
CASSKEIGEGADEQYF,TGTGCCAGCAGCAAAGAAATCGGGGAGGGGGCTGACGAGCAGTACTTC,.,.,TRBV21-1,TRBJ2-7
CASSFGSTSMNTEAFF,TGTGCCAGCTCATTTGGCAGCACCTCTATGAACACTGAAGCTTTCTTT,.,.,TRBV18,TRBJ1-1
CASSYTNGRSTDTQYF,TGTGCCAGCAGTTACACCAACGGACGATCGACAGATACGCAGTATTTT,.,.,TRBV6-5,TRBJ2-3
CASSLTGWGPYNEQFF,TGTGCCAGCAGCTTAACGGGGTGGGGCCCCTACAATGAGCAGTTCTTC,.,.,TRBV13,TRBJ2-1
CASSSRLAGGQDEQFF,TGTGCCAGCAGCTCTCGACTAGCGGGGGGGCAGGATGAGCAGTTCTTC,.,TRBD2,TRBV7-8,TRBJ2-1
CASSVDSPRTGELFF,TGCGCCAGCAGCGTGGACAGCCCGCGGACCGGGGAGCTGTTTTTT,few,.,TRBV5-1,TRBJ2-2
CAWSVMRAGETQYF,TGTGCCTGGAGTGTCATGAGGGCGGGAGAGACCCAGTACTTC,.,.,TRBV30,TRBJ2-5
CASSPPDRGDSPLHF,TGTGCCAGCAGCCCGCCGGACAGGGGAGATTCACCCCTCCACTTT,.,TRBD1,TRBV11-2,TRBJ1-6
CARSRAGPLDGYTF,TGTGCCAGAAGCCGGGCCGGACCGCTTGATGGCTACACCTTC,many,.,TRBV5-3,TRBJ1-2
CARRVTGSYGYTF,TGTGCCCGGAGGGTGACAGGATCCTATGGCTACACCTTC,.,.,TRBV2,TRBJ1-2
CASSIGSGLDTEAFF,TGTGCCAGTAGTATCGGGTCAGGGCTAGACACTGAAGCTTTCTTT,once,.,TRBV19,TRBJ1-1
CASSPGRGVELFF,TGTGCCAGCTCACCAGGGCGAGGGGTTGAACTGTTTTTT,.,.,TRBV18,TRBJ1-4
CAWEGTVNTEAFF,TGTGCCTGGGAAGGGACAGTGAACACTGAAGCTTTCTTT,.,TRBD1,TRBV30,TRBJ1-1
CASTPGGGDTQYF,TGTGCCAGCACCCCTGGGGGTGGCGACACGCAGTATTTT,once,.,TRBV18,TRBJ2-3
CASSTTRNTGELFF,TGTGCCAGCAGTACGACGCGTAACACCGGGGAGCTGTTTTTT,.,.,TRBV7-8,TRBJ2-2
CASSQDRGSVLDTQYF,TGCGCCAGCAGCCAAGATAGGGGCAGTGTTTTGGATACGCAGTATTTT,.,.,TRBV4-1,TRBJ2-3
CASRNGQNYGYTF,TGTGCCAGCAGAAACGGACAGAACTATGGCTACACCTTC,.,.,TRBV6-5,TRBJ1-2
CASSGGNMNTEAFF,TGTGCCAGCTCAGGGGGAAACATGAACACTGAAGCTTTCTTT,.,.,TRBV18,TRBJ1-1
CARPPYEQYF,TGTGCCAGGCCCCCCTACGAGCAGTACTTC,.,.,TRBV5-6,TRBJ2-7
CSVDAGAGTEAFF,TGCAGCGTTGATGCAGGGGCGGGAACTGAAGCTTTCTTT,.,.,TRBV29-1,TRBJ1-1
CASRRGTDNEQFF,TGTGCCAGCAGACGCGGGACAGACAATGAGCAGTTCTTC,.,.,TRBV7-3,TRBJ2-1
CASRLEALWRQGLTSGTEAFF,TGTGCCAGCAGGTTAGAGGCCCTTTGGCGGCAGGGTTTAACCTCAGGCACTGAAGCTTTCTTT,.,.,TRBV7-8,TRBJ1-1
CASSEGGPTGLPKNIQYF,TGTGCCAGCAGTGAAGGAGGACCGACAGGGCTTCCCAAAAACATTCAGTACTTC,.,TRBD1,TRBV25-1,TRBJ2-4
CASGNPSNQPQHF,TGTGCCAGCGGTAATCCTTCCAATCAGCCCCAGCATTTT,.,.,TRBV6-5,TRBJ1-5
CASSEGSVWRASSYEQYF,TGTGCCAGCAGTGAAGGATCGGTTTGGCGGGCCTCCTCCTACGAGCAGTACTTC,.,.,TRBV6-1,TRBJ2-7
CASSGGIYNEQFF,TGTGCCAGCAGTGGGGGAATCTACAATGAGCAGTTCTTC,few,.,TRBV25-1,TRBJ2-1
CASSVEDGTNYGYTF,TGTGCCAGCAGCGTAGAGGACGGGACAAACTATGGCTACACCTTC,.,.,TRBV9,TRBJ1-2
CASSLERQGRNSANTEAFF,TGTGCCAGCAGCTTGGAGCGTCAGGGGAGAAACTCTGCGAACACTGAAGCTTTCTTT,.,.,TRBV5-4,TRBJ1-1
CASSKSRESYNEQFF,TGTGCCAGCAGTAAAAGCAGGGAGTCTTACAATGAGCAGTTCTTC,.,.,TRBV2,TRBJ2-1
CASSPYPTADTQYF,TGCGCCAGCAGCCCCTACCCGACCGCGGATACGCAGTATTTT,once,.,TRBV4-1,TRBJ2-3
CASSLRVNTGELFF,TGCGCCAGCAGCTTACGGGTGAACACCGGGGAGCTGTTTTTT,.,.,TRBV5-1,TRBJ2-2
CASSLVAHVARGGLGTQYF,TGCGCCAGCAGCTTGGTGGCCCACGTAGCCCGGGGGGGCCTTGGTACGCAGTATTTT,.,TRBD2,TRBV5-1,TRBJ2-3
CASSFTDRGNTEAFF,TGTGCCAGCAGTTTCACCGACAGGGGAAACACTGAAGCTTTCTTT,.,TRBD1,TRBV6-6,TRBJ1-1
CASSFDWSSYNEQFF,TGTGCCAGCAGTTTCGACTGGAGCTCCTACAATGAGCAGTTCTTC,.,.,TRBV27,TRBJ2-1
CASSLGMGYEQYF,TGTGCCAGCAGCCTAGGGATGGGCTACGAGCAGTACTTC,few,.,TRBV7-9,TRBJ2-7
CASSFENTGELFF,TGTGCCAGCAGCTTTGAAAACACCGGGGAGCTGTTTTTT,.,.,TRBV7-2,TRBJ2-2
CASSQDRPNTEAFF,TGTGCCAGCAGCCAAGATCGCCCGAACACTGAAGCTTTCTTT,.,.,TRBV4-2,TRBJ1-1